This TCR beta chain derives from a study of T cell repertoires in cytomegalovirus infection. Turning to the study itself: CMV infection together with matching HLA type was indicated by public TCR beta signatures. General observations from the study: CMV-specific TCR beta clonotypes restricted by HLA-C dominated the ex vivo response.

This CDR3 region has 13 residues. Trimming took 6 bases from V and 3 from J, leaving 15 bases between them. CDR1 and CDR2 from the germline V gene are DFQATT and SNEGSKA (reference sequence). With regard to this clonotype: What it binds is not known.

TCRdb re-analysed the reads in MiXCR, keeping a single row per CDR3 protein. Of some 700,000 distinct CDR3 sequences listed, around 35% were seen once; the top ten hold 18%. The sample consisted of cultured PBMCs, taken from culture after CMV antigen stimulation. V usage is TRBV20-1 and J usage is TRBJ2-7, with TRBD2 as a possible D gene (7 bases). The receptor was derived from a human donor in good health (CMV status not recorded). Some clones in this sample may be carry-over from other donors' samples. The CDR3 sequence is CSAGGGTNYEQYF. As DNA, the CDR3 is TGCAGTGCGGGAGGGGGGACAAACTACGAGCAGTACTTC.